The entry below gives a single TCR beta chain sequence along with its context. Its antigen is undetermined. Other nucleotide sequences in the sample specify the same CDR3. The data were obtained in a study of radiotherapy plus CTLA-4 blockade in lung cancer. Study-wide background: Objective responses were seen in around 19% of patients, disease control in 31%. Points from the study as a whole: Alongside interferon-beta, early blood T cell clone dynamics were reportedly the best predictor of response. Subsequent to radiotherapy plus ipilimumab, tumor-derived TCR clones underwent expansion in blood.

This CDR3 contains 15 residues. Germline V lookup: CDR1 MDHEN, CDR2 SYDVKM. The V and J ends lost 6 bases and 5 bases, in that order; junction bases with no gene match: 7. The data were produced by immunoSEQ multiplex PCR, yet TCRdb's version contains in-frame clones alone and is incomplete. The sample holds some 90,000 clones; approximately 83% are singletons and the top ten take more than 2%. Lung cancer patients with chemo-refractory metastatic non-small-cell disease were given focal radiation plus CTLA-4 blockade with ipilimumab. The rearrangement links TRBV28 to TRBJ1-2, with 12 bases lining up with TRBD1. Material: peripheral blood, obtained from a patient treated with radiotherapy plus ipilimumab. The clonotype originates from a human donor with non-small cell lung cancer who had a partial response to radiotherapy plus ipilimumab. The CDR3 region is CASSRDRGRGYGYTF. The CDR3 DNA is TGTGCCAGCAGCCGGGACAGGGGGCGGGGGTATGGCTACACCTTC.